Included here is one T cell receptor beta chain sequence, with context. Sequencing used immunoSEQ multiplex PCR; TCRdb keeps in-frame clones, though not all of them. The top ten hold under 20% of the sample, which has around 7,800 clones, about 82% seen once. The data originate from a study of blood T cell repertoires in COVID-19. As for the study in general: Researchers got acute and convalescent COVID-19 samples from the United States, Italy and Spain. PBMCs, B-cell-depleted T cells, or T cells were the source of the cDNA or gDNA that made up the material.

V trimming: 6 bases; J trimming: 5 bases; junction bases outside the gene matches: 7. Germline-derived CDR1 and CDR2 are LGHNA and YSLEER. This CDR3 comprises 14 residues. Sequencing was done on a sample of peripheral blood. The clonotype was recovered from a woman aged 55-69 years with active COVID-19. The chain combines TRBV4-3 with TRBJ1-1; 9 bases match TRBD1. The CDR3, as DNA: TGCGCCAGCAGTCCCGACAGGGGGAAAACTGAAGCTTTCTTT. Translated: CASSPDRGKTEAFF.